One sample yielded the 19 T cell receptor beta chains listed below, sequenced in a study of regulatory T cells in long-lasting Graves disease. The time point denotes: newly diagnosed GD, antithyroid drugs for less than 3 months. PBMC-derived RNA was used for the TCR library. Assembly of TCR beta libraries relied on iRepertoire HTBI primers together with Arm-PCR of CDR3 regions. TCRdb used MiXCR to reprocess the multiplex PCR reads, holding one entry per CDR3 protein. The data contain some 490,000 distinct CDR3 sequences, about 12% of them singletons. The sample was also reused in another study, on T cells in Graves' hyperthyroidism and ophthalmopathy.

This specimen consisted of peripheral blood mononuclear cells (PBMCs), obtained at new diagnosis, from a patient treated with antithyroid drugs. These receptors all stem from a woman in her 30s with Graves disease.

This clonotype was found a few times. The chain uses TRBV20-1 and TRBJ2-7; 7 nucleotides line up with TRBD2. This CDR3 region has 14 residues. Germline assignment: CDR1 DFQATT and CDR2 SNEGSKA (reference sequence). With 6 bases clipped from V and 3 bases from J, the junction kept 11 bases outside the gene matches. The CDR3 bases are TGCAGTGCCCGGGACTACCGGGTAGACTACGAGCAGTACTTC. This sequence encodes CSARDYRVDYEQYF.

The CDR3 nucleotides read TGTGCCACCAGTGATCCGTTAAGGGGGACGGGCACCGGGGAGCTGTTTTTT. Translation gives CATSDPLRGTGTGELFF. The J gene is TRBJ2-2, the V gene TRBV24-1, with a tentative D call TRBD1 (6 bases). V was shortened by 3 bases and J by 4 bases, with 17 bases between the two germline ends. The CDR3 is 17 amino acids. CDR1 and CDR2 (germline): KGHDR, SFDVKD.

In this sample, this clonotype turned up a few times. This rearrangement joins TRBV29-1 to TRBJ2-7; 7 bases are a match to TRBD2. This CDR3 has 14 amino acids. CDR1 is SQVTM, CDR2 ANQGSEA, per germline. The ends lost 0 bases at V and 9 bases at J; junction bases unmatched: 11. DNA of the CDR3: TGCAGCGTTGAAGATACCGGGAGGAGAGCCGGGCAGTACTTC. Translating gives CSVEDTGRRAGQYF.

To note about this clonotype: Being one base from a much bigger clone, this may be a read error. The J gene is TRBJ2-7, the V gene TRBV6-2 or TRBV6-3; no reliable D call. This CDR3 contains 14 residues. CDR1 and CDR2 from the germline V gene are MNHEY and SVGEGT. Trimming removed 0 bases at V and 0 bases at J, with 6 bases between. The CDR3, as DNA: TGTGCCAGCAGTTACTCGGCGGTCTCCTACGAGCAGTACTTC. Its translation is CASSYSAVSYEQYF.

The CDR3 protein is CAISWNPGTSGRVTDTQYF. As DNA, the CDR3 is TGTGCCATCAGTTGGAACCCCGGGACTAGCGGGAGGGTAACAGATACGCAGTATTTT. The J gene is TRBJ2-3, the V gene TRBV10-3; 16 bases map to TRBD2. The CDR3 extends over 19 amino acids. The V and J ends lost 5 bases and 3 bases, in that order; junction bases with no gene match: 11. Looked up from germline, CDR1 is ENHRY and CDR2 is SYGVKD.

Many counts were recorded for this clonotype. The rearrangement joins TRBV3-1 to TRBJ1-2; TRBD1 agrees at 9 bases. J lost 5 bases, V lost 6 bases, and 7 bases had no gene match. The CDR3 has 14 residues. Germline V gene lookup returns CDR1 LGHDT and CDR2 YNNKEL (reference sequence). The CDR3 DNA is TGTGCCAGCAGGCCTCGGGACAGGGCTTATGGCTACACCTTC. Translation: CASRPRDRAYGYTF.

This chain joins TRBV20-1 and TRBJ2-1; D is uncertain. CDR3 length equals 15 residues. Per germline, CDR1 DFQATT and CDR2 SNEGSKA (reference sequence). Trimming removed 5 bases at V and 6 bases at J, with 20 bases between. CDR3 sequence: CSAFPPRLTRNEQFF. The CDR3 coding sequence is TGCAGTGCTTTTCCTCCAAGGTTAACACGCAATGAGCAGTTCTTC.

This clonotype was counted many times. V and J are TRBV11-2 and TRBJ2-7; unclear D gene. V was clipped by 0 bases and J by 0 bases, with 6 bases between them. The CDR3 extends over 14 amino acids. Germline V gene data show CDR1 as SGHAT and CDR2 as FQNNGV. In DNA, the CDR3 is TGTGCCAGCAGCTTAGAGTATAGCTCCTACGAGCAGTACTTC. Amino acids: CASSLEYSSYEQYF.

The V and J genes are TRBV6-1 and TRBJ2-7; 9 positions agree with TRBD2. Per germline, CDR1 MNHNS and CDR2 SASEGT. Trimming took 6 bases from V and 6 from J; bases not matched to a gene: 9. This CDR3 has 14 residues. Here the CDR3 DNA reads TGTGCCAGCAGAGCGCCGGGACTAGCACCCGAGCAGTACTTC. This gives the protein CASRAPGLAPEQYF.

This clonotype was found many times. The chain combines TRBV19 with TRBJ1-6; 7 nucleotides line up with TRBD1. Germline lookup yields CDR1 LNHDA and CDR2 SQIVND (reference sequence). CDR3 size: 16 residues. V lost 3 bases to trimming and J lost 9 bases; unmatched junction nucleotides: 11. CDR3 coding DNA: TGTGCCAGTAGTATGGGACAGCAACGCGAGGGTTCACCCCTCCACTTT. It yields the protein CASSMGQQREGSPLHF.

This clonotype was seen many times. The V call is TRBV7-9, the J call TRBJ2-3; 8 bases agree with TRBD1. The germline V gene encodes CDR1 SEHNR and CDR2 FQNEAQ (reference sequence). The length of the CDR3 is 20 residues. The V gene end was trimmed by 2 bases and the J gene end by 5 bases; junction bases not matched to a gene: 21. This CDR3 reads CASSLLPTGAFSGRLDTQYF. As DNA, the CDR3 is TGTGCCAGCAGCTTACTGCCGACAGGGGCGTTTTCAGGAAGGTTAGATACGCAGTATTTT.

This clonotype was seen at least ten times. CDR3 sequence: CASTPGQGQNTEAFF. CDR3 nucleotides: TGTGCCAGTACCCCCGGGCAGGGCCAGAACACTGAAGCTTTCTTT. This sequence joins TRBV19 and TRBJ1-1; TRBD1 is a possible D gene (5 bases). Trimming took 7 bases from V and 1 from J, leaving 16 bases between them. In germline, CDR1 is LNHDA, CDR2 SQIVND (reference sequence). CDR3 length equals 15 residues. Supplemented by reference TRBV19 and TRBJ1-1, the full variable domain reads DGGITQSPKYLFRKEGQNVTLSCEQNLNHDAMYWYRQDPGQGLRLIYYSQIVNDFQKGDIAEGYSVSREKKESFPLTVTSAQKNPTAFYLCASTPGQGQNTEAFFGQGTRLTVV.

This clonotype was seen at least ten times. V is TRBV6-2 or TRBV6-3 and J is TRBJ2-3; TRBD2 aligns across 13 bases. This CDR3 has 16 residues. The ends lost 5 bases at V and 3 bases at J; junction bases unmatched: 5. Germline lookup yields CDR1 MNHEY and CDR2 SVGEGT. Here the CDR3 DNA reads TGTGCCAGCAGTCGACTAGCGGGAGGCCCTACAGATACGCAGTATTTT. Translation gives CASSRLAGGPTDTQYF.

The sample holds many counts of this clonotype. The J gene is TRBJ1-1, the V gene TRBV7-3; D is possibly TRBD1 (5 bases). Germline V gene data show CDR1 as SGHTA and CDR2 as FQGTGA. Trimming removed 3 bases at V and 5 bases at J, with 10 bases between. The CDR3 spans 13 residues. In DNA form, the CDR3 reads TGTGCCAGCAGCTTCGGGGGTCTGACTGAAGCTTTCTTT. Translation: CASSFGGLTEAFF.

This clonotype was observed once. The chain uses TRBV30 and TRBJ2-1; a weak D match, TRBD2 (5 bases). CDR1 is GTSNPN, CDR2 SVGIG, per germline (reference sequence). The CDR3 runs to 13 residues. The V and J ends lost 1 base and 6 bases respectively, with 10 bases between them. CDR3 in amino acids: CAWSAGMSNEQFF. CDR3 nucleotide sequence: TGTGCCTGGAGTGCGGGGATGTCCAATGAGCAGTTCTTC.

This clonotype was detected only a few times. Given a much more abundant clone one base away, this may be a read error. The CDR3: CASSFDRVQPQHF. The DNA for the CDR3 is TGTGCCAGCAGTTTTGACAGGGTTCAGCCCCAGCATTTT. The rearrangement uses TRBV7-9 and TRBJ1-5, with 7 bases identical to TRBD1. With V trimmed by 6 bases and J by 6 bases, 5 bases remained unmatched. Germline-derived CDR1 and CDR2 are SEHNR and FQNEAQ (reference sequence). The CDR3 consists of 13 residues.

This clonotype occurred many times. CDR3 region: CASSVAGLAGQETQYF. The DNA for the CDR3 is TGTGCCAGCAGCGTAGCTGGGCTAGCGGGACAAGAGACCCAGTACTTC. The rearrangement links TRBV9 to TRBJ2-5, with 9 bases matching TRBD2. Germline lookup yields CDR1 SGDLS and CDR2 YYNGEE. V shed 0 bases and J 2 bases; nucleotides not matched to a gene: 5. The CDR3 is 16 residues long.

This clonotype came up many times. V is TRBV11-2 and J is TRBJ2-1; 11 nucleotides agree with TRBD1. V shed 3 bases and J 4 bases; nucleotides not matched to a gene: 5. This CDR3 has 16 residues. Germline V gene sequence: CDR1 SGHAT, CDR2 FQNNGV. The CDR3 loop reads CASSFRDRGNYNEQFF. The CDR3 DNA reads as TGTGCCAGCAGCTTTAGGGACAGGGGGAATTACAATGAGCAGTTCTTC.

This clonotype came up once. This chain connects TRBV3-1 to TRBJ2-3; TRBD2 matches at 13 bases. CDR1 and CDR2 (germline): LGHDT, YNNKEL (reference sequence). This CDR3 region has 20 residues. V dropped 5 bases and J dropped 5; count of bases not matched to a gene: 19. The CDR3 loop reads CASSAPGLAGWGEFGDTQYF. DNA for the CDR3: TGTGCCAGCAGCGCACCGGGACTAGCGGGATGGGGGGAGTTTGGAGATACGCAGTATTTT.